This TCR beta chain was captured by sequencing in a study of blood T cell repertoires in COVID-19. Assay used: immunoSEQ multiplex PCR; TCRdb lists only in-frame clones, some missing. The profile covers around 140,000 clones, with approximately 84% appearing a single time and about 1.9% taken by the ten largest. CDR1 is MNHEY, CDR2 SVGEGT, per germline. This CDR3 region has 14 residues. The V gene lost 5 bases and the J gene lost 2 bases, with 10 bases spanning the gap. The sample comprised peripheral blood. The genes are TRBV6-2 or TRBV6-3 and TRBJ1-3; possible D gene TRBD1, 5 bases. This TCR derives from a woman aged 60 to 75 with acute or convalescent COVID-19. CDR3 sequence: CASSAGTPGNTIYF. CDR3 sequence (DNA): TGTGCCAGCAGTGCCGGGACTCCTGGAAACACCATATATTTT.